These T cell receptor beta chains were read from a single sample in a study of beta chain features in type 1 diabetes. Method: immunoSEQ multiplex PCR; TCRdb's copy keeps in-frame clones and lacks some. The sample lists about 620,000 clones, about 14% seen once, with 0.093% in the top ten. The sequencing input was naive CD4+ T cells from blood. These receptors all come from a man younger than 30 in good health. CDR3s include the opening cysteine and the closing phenylalanine or tryptophan. Fields, in order: D gene, J gene, V gene, clone size, CDR3 protein, CDR3 DNA. The D gene is left open where the match is weak. Some rows have no size entry. The others give once, few or many, or a class for an expanded clone.

-	TRBJ2-5	TRBV21-1	few	CASSKGLARETQYF	TGTGCCAGCAGCAAAGGTCTAGCGAGGGAGACCCAGTACTTC
-	TRBJ2-3	TRBV9	-	CASSVGASSTSTDTQYF	TGTGCCAGCAGCGTAGGGGCTAGCTCGACTAGCACAGATACGCAGTATTTT
TRBD1	TRBJ1-3	TRBV6-1	-	CASNRDSLSGNTIYF	TGTGCCAGCAACCGGGACAGCCTCTCTGGAAACACCATATATTTT
TRBD1	TRBJ2-1	TRBV5-5	-	CASSARDRVNNEQFF	TGTGCCAGCAGCGCCCGGGACAGGGTAAACAATGAGCAGTTCTTC
-	TRBJ1-2	TRBV25-1	-	CASSAPQYTNYGYTF	TGTGCCAGCAGTGCTCCTCAGTATACTAACTATGGCTACACCTTC
-	TRBJ2-5	TRBV7-2	-	CASSLGEETQYF	TGTGCCAGCAGCTTGGGTGAAGAGACCCAGTACTTC
TRBD1	TRBJ1-2	TRBV28	-	CASSPPTGGNYGYTF	TGTGCCAGCAGTCCCCCGACAGGGGGCAACTATGGCTACACCTTC
-	TRBJ1-2	TRBV7-2	few	CASSLNPGPWVYGYTF	TGTGCCAGCAGCTTAAATCCGGGACCTTGGGTCTATGGCTACACCTTC
-	TRBJ1-4	TRBV5-1	-	CASSLVGRDNNEKLFF	TGCGCCAGCAGCTTGGTTGGTCGGGACAATAATGAAAAACTGTTTTTT
TRBD1	TRBJ1-3	TRBV5-1	-	CASTDRVAGNTIYF	TGCGCCAGCACTGACAGGGTCGCTGGAAACACCATATATTTT
TRBD2	TRBJ2-7	TRBV6-1	-	CASSGLAGGPYEQYF	TGTGCCAGCAGTGGACTAGCGGGAGGGCCCTACGAGCAGTACTTC
TRBD1	TRBJ2-5	TRBV28	-	CASSLRGRGLGETQYF	TGTGCCAGCAGTTTGAGGGGCAGGGGGCTCGGAGAGACCCAGTACTTC
TRBD1	TRBJ1-2	TRBV9	-	CASSTGGKTDGYTF	TGTGCCAGCAGCACAGGGGGCAAAACGGATGGCTACACCTTC
-	TRBJ2-2	TRBV4-1	few	CASRRTLPNTGELFF	TGCGCCAGCAGGCGAACCCTTCCCAACACCGGGGAGCTGTTTTTT
-	TRBJ2-5	TRBV2	few	CASRIQETQYF	TGTGCCAGCAGAATCCAAGAGACCCAGTACTTC
TRBD1	TRBJ1-2	TRBV7-9	few	CASSLQATGGFGYTF	TGTGCCAGCAGCTTACAGGCGACAGGGGGGTTCGGCTACACCTTC
TRBD2	TRBJ2-7	TRBV28	-	CASTPRGLTYEQYF	TGTGCCAGCACCCCTCGGGGACTAACCTACGAGCAGTACTTC
TRBD1	TRBJ1-5	TRBV7-9	few	CASSAPGQGNQPQHF	TGTGCCAGCAGCGCTCCGGGACAGGGGAATCAGCCCCAGCATTTT
-	TRBJ2-1	TRBV7-9	-	CASSSWRADEQFF	TGTGCCAGCAGCTCCTGGCGGGCCGATGAGCAGTTCTTC
TRBD1	TRBJ1-5	TRBV4-3	-	CASSQEGTRGRVPQHF	TGCGCCAGCAGCCAAGAGGGGACGAGGGGGCGCGTGCCCCAGCATTTT
-	TRBJ2-6	TRBV4-2	few	CASSPPGANVLTF	TGTGCCAGCAGCCCTCCTGGGGCCAACGTCCTGACTTTC
-	TRBJ2-2	TRBV28	few	CASSFRAGHTGELFF	TGTGCCAGCAGTTTTAGGGCAGGGCATACCGGGGAGCTGTTTTTT
TRBD1	TRBJ2-5	TRBV5-1	-	CASSRGGTEETQYF	TGCGCCAGCAGCCGAGGTGGGACAGAAGAGACCCAGTACTTC
-	TRBJ2-4	TRBV10-3	-	CAISEGGIKNIQYF	TGTGCCATCAGTGAAGGAGGGATCAAAAACATTCAGTACTTC
-	TRBJ2-1	TRBV7-9	-	CASSLKQGPANLYNEQFF	TGTGCCAGCAGCTTAAAGCAGGGCCCTGCTAATCTATACAATGAGCAGTTCTTC
TRBD1	TRBJ1-1	TRBV6-5	few	CASSHRTGVNTEAFF	TGTGCCAGCAGTCACAGAACAGGGGTGAACACTGAAGCTTTCTTT
-	TRBJ2-1	TRBV10-3	few	CAISESGRGNEQFF	TGTGCCATCAGTGAGTCGGGACGGGGCAATGAGCAGTTCTTC
TRBD2	TRBJ2-5	TRBV5-1	-	CASSFRLAGGTETQYF	TGCGCCAGCAGCTTTAGGCTAGCGGGAGGGACGGAGACCCAGTACTTC
-	TRBJ2-1	TRBV9	few	CASSVTGRNEQFF	TGTGCCAGCAGCGTCACAGGGCGCAATGAGCAGTTCTTC
TRBD1	TRBJ2-5	TRBV7-6	-	CASSLLGTAQETQYF	TGTGCCAGCAGCTTACTGGGGACAGCCCAAGAGACCCAGTACTTC
TRBD2	TRBJ2-1	TRBV5-1	few	CASASTAGVLSNEQFF	TGCGCCAGCGCTTCCACTGCGGGGGTGTTGAGCAATGAGCAGTTCTTC
-	TRBJ1-4	TRBV29-1	few	CMGGSNEKLFF	TGCATGGGGGGGTCTAATGAAAAACTGTTTTTT
-	TRBJ1-2	TRBV18	few	CASLDFSGYTF	TGTGCCAGCTTGGACTTTTCTGGCTACACCTTC
-	TRBJ2-7	TRBV21-1	few	CASKRGLKYEQYF	TGTGCCAGCAAGCGCGGGTTAAAGTACGAGCAGTACTTC
-	TRBJ1-1	TRBV5-8	few	CASSLTLTRTPGREAFF	TGTGCCAGCAGCTTAACCTTAACCAGGACACCGGGACGTGAAGCTTTCTTT
-	TRBJ2-1	TRBV28	-	CASSLGFVQFF	TGTGCCAGCAGTTTAGGTTTTGTGCAGTTCTTC
-	TRBJ2-3	TRBV5-1	few	CASSPGGPPDTQYF	TGCGCCAGCAGTCCCGGGGGCCCCCCCGATACGCAGTATTTT
-	TRBJ2-7	TRBV28	-	CASSPYAQGWYF	TGTGCCAGCAGCCCCTACGCCCAGGGTTGGTACTTC
-	TRBJ1-1	TRBV9	-	CASSVGTNPLTGGTEAFF	TGTGCCAGCAGCGTCGGGACAAATCCCCTGACGGGGGGCACTGAAGCTTTCTTT
-	TRBJ1-4	TRBV2	-	CASNRMANEKLFF	TGTGCCAGCAATAGAATGGCTAATGAAAAACTGTTTTTT
-	TRBJ2-1	TRBV7-2	few	CASSLHQGRLTYNEQFF	TGTGCCAGCAGCTTACACCAGGGGCGACTAACCTACAATGAGCAGTTCTTC
TRBD2	TRBJ2-1	TRBV4-1	-	CASSQNIFPTSGRGRGNEQFF	TGCGCCAGCAGCCAAAATATCTTTCCGACTAGCGGGAGGGGTAGAGGCAATGAGCAGTTCTTC
-	TRBJ1-1	TRBV5-1	-	CASSPTGGGTEAFF	TGCGCCAGCAGCCCGACTGGGGGCGGCACTGAAGCTTTCTTT
-	TRBJ2-5	TRBV5-5	-	CASSLRSIGTQYF	TGTGCCAGCAGCTTGCGGTCGATAGGGACCCAGTACTTC
-	TRBJ1-1	TRBV7-3	few	CASSLIHSGSVAFF	TGTGCCAGCAGCTTAATTCACAGTGGAAGCGTAGCTTTCTTT
TRBD1	TRBJ2-7	TRBV10-3	few	CAISYPTGTGNPYEQYF	TGTGCCATCAGTTATCCAACCGGGACAGGGAACCCCTACGAGCAGTACTTC
TRBD2	TRBJ2-5	TRBV28	few	CASSLSGAGGMETQYF	TGTGCCAGCAGTTTATCTGGAGCGGGAGGGATGGAGACCCAGTACTTC
TRBD1	TRBJ1-2	TRBV9	few	CASSPQTGGIYYGYTF	TGTGCCAGCAGCCCCCAGACAGGGGGCATCTACTATGGCTACACCTTC
TRBD1	TRBJ1-2	TRBV18	-	CASSYPSRDRAVNYGYTF	TGTGCCAGCTCATATCCTTCCCGGGACAGAGCCGTTAACTATGGCTACACCTTC
TRBD2	TRBJ2-7	TRBV7-2	few	CASRIAGGPYEQYF	TGTGCCAGCAGGATAGCGGGGGGGCCCTACGAGCAGTACTTC
TRBD1	TRBJ2-7	TRBV4-3	-	CASSQDAQGAIEQYF	TGCGCCAGCAGCCAAGATGCACAGGGGGCGATCGAGCAGTACTTC
-	TRBJ1-2	TRBV5-6	-	CASSLYSAGGRGYGYTF	TGTGCCAGCAGCTTGTATTCGGCCGGGGGGCGAGGCTATGGCTACACCTTC
TRBD1	TRBJ2-7	TRBV4-1	few	CASRDRGQDEQYF	TGCGCCAGCAGGGACAGGGGGCAGGACGAGCAGTACTTC
TRBD1	TRBJ2-3	TRBV19	-	CASTGQGLGDTQYF	TGTGCCAGTACCGGACAGGGGCTTGGAGATACGCAGTATTTT
TRBD2	TRBJ2-3	TRBV5-1	-	CASSLVPVSGGRTDTQYF	TGCGCCAGCAGCTTGGTTCCCGTTAGCGGGGGACGGACAGATACGCAGTATTTT
-	TRBJ1-1	TRBV9	-	CASSGRQKNTEAFF	TGTGCCAGCAGCGGGAGACAGAAGAACACTGAAGCTTTCTTT
-	TRBJ1-1	TRBV14	-	CASSQGLKNTEAFF	TGTGCCAGCAGCCAAGGACTCAAGAACACTGAAGCTTTCTTT
-	TRBJ2-2	TRBV27	few	CASSLRNTGELFF	TGTGCCAGCAGTTTGAGGAACACCGGGGAGCTGTTTTTT
TRBD1	TRBJ1-1	TRBV7-3	-	CASSPYNTDRGVTEAFF	TGTGCCAGCAGCCCCTACAATACAGACAGGGGGGTTACTGAAGCTTTCTTT
-	TRBJ1-4	TRBV28	-	CASSFGRPEVFF	TGTGCCAGCAGTTTCGGGAGACCGGAGGTGTTTTTT